The rows below give T cell receptor beta chains drawn from one sample of a study of blood T cell repertoires in COVID-19. Sequencing used immunoSEQ multiplex PCR; TCRdb keeps in-frame clones, though not all of them. Of 120,000 or so clones listed, about 89% were seen once; the top ten hold over 3.5%. The sequencing input was peripheral blood. These receptors all stem from a woman between 55 and 75 years old with acute or convalescent COVID-19. Each CDR3 is given with its conserved first and last residue. A D gene is named only where the DNA matches it firmly. Rows may omit the clone size; those that give it use once, few, many or a size class.

D | length | J | size | V | CDR3 | DNA
NA | 15 | TRBJ2-7 | NA | TRBV9 | CASSVDTSYAYEQYF | TGTGCCAGCAGCGTAGATACCAGTTACGCCTACGAGCAGTACTTC
TRBD1 | 15 | TRBJ2-1 | once | TRBV3-1/TRBV3-2 | CASSQEGLTGGKQFF | TGTGCCAGCAGCCAAGAAGGACTAACAGGGGGAAAGCAGTTCTTC
NA | 15 | TRBJ1-5 | NA | TRBV6-1 | CASSDAMYGNQPQHF | TGTGCCAGCAGTGATGCTATGTATGGCAATCAGCCCCAGCATTTT
TRBD1 | 16 | TRBJ1-4 | NA | TRBV15 | CATSRDPTGGNEKLFF | TGTGCCACCAGCAGAGATCCGACAGGGGGTAATGAAAAACTGTTTTTT
TRBD1 | 17 | TRBJ2-6 | NA | TRBV15 | CATSRGDRGSGANVLTF | TGTGCCACCAGCAGAGGGGACAGGGGATCTGGGGCCAACGTCCTGACTTTC
NA | 13 | TRBJ1-5 | NA | TRBV6-6 | CASSDRISQPQHF | TGTGCCAGCAGTGACAGGATAAGTCAGCCCCAGCATTTT
TRBD2 | 15 | TRBJ2-1 | NA | TRBV10-3 | CAISTGTSKNNEQFF | TGTGCCATCAGTACCGGGACTAGCAAGAACAATGAGCAGTTCTTC
TRBD2 | 16 | TRBJ2-1 | NA | TRBV19 | CASSVGTSGAYNEQFF | TGTGCCAGTAGTGTAGGGACTAGCGGGGCCTACAATGAGCAGTTCTTC
TRBD1 | 12 | TRBJ2-7 | once | TRBV6-5 | CASSRDRDEQYF | TGTGCCAGCAGTAGAGACAGGGACGAGCAGTACTTC
TRBD1 | 15 | TRBJ2-3 | NA | TRBV19 | CASSSGTGGMNTQYF | TGTGCCAGTAGTAGCGGGACAGGGGGCATGAATACGCAGTATTTT
TRBD1 | 13 | TRBJ1-2 | once | TRBV29-1 | CSVETGAIYGYTF | TGCAGCGTTGAAACAGGGGCAATCTATGGCTACACCTTC
NA | 12 | TRBJ2-1 | NA | TRBV7-8 | CASSPTRVEQFF | TGTGCCAGCAGCCCTACTAGAGTTGAGCAGTTCTTC
TRBD2 | 15 | TRBJ2-1 | NA | TRBV30 | CAWTQGGLAGEGQFF | TGTGCCTGGACCCAAGGGGGACTAGCGGGAGAGGGGCAGTTCTTC
TRBD2 | 17 | TRBJ2-3 | NA | TRBV7-2 | CASSETGLAGGIDTQYF | TGTGCCAGCAGCGAAACAGGACTAGCGGGAGGTATAGATACGCAGTATTTT
NA | 14 | TRBJ1-1 | NA | TRBV7-8 | CASSLQGSRGEAFF | TGTGCCAGCAGCTTACAGGGGAGCAGGGGTGAAGCTTTCTTT
NA | 14 | TRBJ1-2 | NA | TRBV9 | CASSVDGSGYGYTF | TGTGCCAGCAGCGTAGATGGGTCGGGCTATGGCTACACCTTC
TRBD2 | 12 | TRBJ2-7 | NA | TRBV29-1 | CSAGGGSYEQYF | TGCAGCGCTGGGGGGGGGTCCTACGAGCAGTACTTC
TRBD1 | 16 | TRBJ1-5 | few | TRBV3-1/TRBV3-2 | CASSQGTGDSNQPQHF | TGTGCCAGCAGCCAAGGGACAGGAGATAGCAATCAGCCCCAGCATTTT
NA | 15 | TRBJ1-1 | NA | TRBV6-5 | CASSDPGLQGTEAFF | TGTGCCAGCAGCGATCCGGGACTTCAGGGCACTGAAGCTTTCTTT
TRBD2 | 15 | TRBJ2-2 | NA | TRBV6-6 | CASRGTSGRIGELFF | TGTGCCAGCAGGGGGACTAGCGGGAGAATCGGGGAGCTGTTTTTT
NA | 17 | TRBJ1-4 | NA | TRBV7-8 | CASSAPSLGREDEKLFF | TGTGCCAGCAGCGCTCCCTCCCTGGGCAGGGAGGATGAAAAACTGTTTTTT
NA | 14 | TRBJ2-7 | NA | TRBV5-1 | CASSFGAVAYEQYF | TGCGCCAGCAGCTTTGGAGCAGTTGCCTACGAGCAGTACTTC
NA | 14 | TRBJ2-6 | NA | TRBV6-5 | CASTQGVGANVLTF | TGTGCCAGCACGCAAGGGGTCGGGGCCAACGTCCTGACTTTC
NA | 13 | TRBJ1-1 | NA | TRBV6-5 | CASRQGLNTEAFF | TGTGCCAGCAGGCAGGGATTGAACACTGAAGCTTTCTTT
NA | 15 | TRBJ1-1 | NA | TRBV28 | CASTPPRGLGTEAFF | TGTGCCAGCACTCCCCCGAGGGGACTAGGAACTGAAGCTTTCTTT
NA | 13 | TRBJ2-1 | NA | TRBV27 | CASSIHRLGGQFF | TGTGCCAGCAGTATCCACAGACTCGGGGGGCAGTTCTTC
NA | 15 | TRBJ1-5 | NA | TRBV9 | CASSPVAGPNQPQHF | TGTGCCAGCAGCCCCGTGGCAGGTCCGAATCAGCCCCAGCATTTT
NA | 11 | TRBJ2-3 | NA | TRBV30 | CAWSERDTQYF | TGTGCCTGGAGTGAGCGAGATACGCAGTATTTT
TRBD2 | 16 | TRBJ2-7 | NA | TRBV27 | CASSLAGTSLFYEQYF | TGTGCCAGCAGTTTAGCCGGGACTAGCCTATTCTACGAGCAGTACTTC
TRBD2 | 15 | TRBJ2-1 | NA | TRBV18 | CASSPGLAGGSEQFF | TGTGCCAGCTCACCCGGACTAGCGGGAGGAAGTGAGCAGTTCTTC
NA | 15 | TRBJ2-7 | NA | TRBV6-5 | CAVWGAGVGQQEQYF | TGTGCCGTTTGGGGGGCGGGAGTCGGGCAGCAGGAGCAGTACTTC
TRBD2 | 14 | TRBJ2-1 | NA | TRBV19 | CASSSGSFYNEQFF | TGTGCCAGTAGTAGCGGGAGTTTTTACAATGAGCAGTTCTTC
TRBD1 | 16 | TRBJ1-1 | once | TRBV5-1 | CASSREAGGIYTEAFF | TGCGCCAGCAGCCGAGAGGCAGGGGGAATTTACACTGAAGCTTTCTTT
TRBD1 | 18 | TRBJ2-6 | NA | TRBV6-1 | CASSAIGQGAGGANVLTF | TGTGCCAGCAGTGCGATAGGACAGGGGGCGGGTGGGGCCAACGTCCTGACTTTC
TRBD1 | 17 | TRBJ2-5 | NA | TRBV9 | CASSVGGTALIQETQYF | TGTGCCAGCAGCGTAGGAGGGACAGCGTTAATCCAAGAGACCCAGTACTTC
TRBD2 | 18 | TRBJ2-7 | NA | TRBV2 | CASSGPLGLAGTPYEQYF | TGTGCCAGCAGTGGCCCACTAGGGCTAGCGGGCACACCCTACGAGCAGTACTTC
TRBD1 | 13 | TRBJ2-4 | NA | TRBV5-1 | CASSVTGGGIQYF | TGCGCCAGCAGCGTGACAGGGGGCGGCATTCAGTACTTC
NA | 14 | TRBJ2-7 | NA | TRBV6-5 | CASSWGRGGYEQYF | TGTGCCAGCAGCTGGGGAAGAGGGGGCTACGAGCAGTACTTC
NA | 13 | TRBJ1-2 | NA | TRBV7-9 | CASSPDSRYGYTF | TGTGCCAGCAGCCCGGACAGCCGTTATGGCTACACCTTC
NA | 14 | TRBJ2-3 | NA | TRBV7-8 | CASSLAATTDTQYF | TGTGCCAGCAGCTTAGCAGCGACCACAGATACGCAGTATTTT
NA | 16 | TRBJ1-1 | NA | TRBV18 | CASSPPMGGTIREAFF | TGTGCCAGCTCACCACCGATGGGGGGGACTATTCGTGAAGCTTTCTTT
TRBD1 | 17 | TRBJ1-1 | NA | TRBV5-1 | CASSLANTGARGTEAFF | TGCGCCAGCAGCTTGGCCAATACAGGCGCCAGGGGGACTGAAGCTTTCTTT
NA | 15 | TRBJ2-7 | NA | TRBV9 | CASAPLSGEAHEQYF | TGTGCCAGCGCCCCTCTCTCGGGAGAGGCCCACGAGCAGTACTTC
NA | 13 | TRBJ1-5 | NA | TRBV30 | CAWNARWNQPQHF | TGTGCCTGGAATGCCCGGTGGAATCAGCCCCAGCATTTT
NA | 13 | TRBJ1-2 | NA | TRBV30 | CAWSVQGTLGYTF | TGTGCCTGGAGTGTGCAGGGGACCCTTGGCTACACCTTC
NA | 16 | TRBJ1-2 | NA | TRBV9 | CASSVTTRGGDYGYTF | TGTGCCAGCAGCGTAACGACCCGCGGAGGGGATTATGGCTACACCTTC
TRBD1 | 13 | TRBJ1-2 | NA | TRBV10-3 | CAISGQGSYGYTF | TGTGCCATCAGTGGACAGGGGAGCTATGGCTACACCTTC
NA | 15 | TRBJ1-3 | NA | TRBV28 | CASSLRSVSGNTIYF | TGTGCCAGCAGTTTACGGTCCGTCTCTGGAAACACCATATATTTT
NA | 19 | TRBJ2-4 | NA | TRBV18 | CASSPGTGGPNEAKNIQYF | TGTGCCAGCTCACCCGGGACGGGGGGCCCCAATGAAGCCAAAAACATTCAGTACTTC
NA | 16 | TRBJ2-7 | NA | TRBV19 | CASSPLRGSLTYEQYF | TGTGCCAGTAGCCCTCTTAGGGGGAGTCTAACCTACGAGCAGTACTTC
NA | 15 | TRBJ1-1 | NA | TRBV3-1/TRBV3-2 | CASSQVLLRSTEAFF | TGTGCCAGCAGCCAAGTTCTCCTTAGGAGCACTGAAGCTTTCTTT
TRBD2 | 16 | TRBJ2-1 | once | TRBV10-3 | CAISESRLASYNEQFF | TGTGCCATCAGTGAGTCACGACTAGCTTCCTACAATGAGCAGTTCTTC
NA | 14 | TRBJ1-5 | few | TRBV30 | CAYQMGGLNQPQHF | TGTGCCTACCAAATGGGGGGACTAAATCAGCCCCAGCATTTT
NA | 16 | TRBJ2-7 | NA | TRBV6-5 | CASSYGTGINSYEQYF | TGTGCCAGCAGTTACGGTACCGGGATAAATTCCTACGAGCAGTACTTC
NA | 14 | TRBJ2-1 | NA | TRBV7-8 | CASSLRGPRDEQFF | TGTGCCAGCAGCTTACGCGGGCCGCGCGATGAGCAGTTCTTC